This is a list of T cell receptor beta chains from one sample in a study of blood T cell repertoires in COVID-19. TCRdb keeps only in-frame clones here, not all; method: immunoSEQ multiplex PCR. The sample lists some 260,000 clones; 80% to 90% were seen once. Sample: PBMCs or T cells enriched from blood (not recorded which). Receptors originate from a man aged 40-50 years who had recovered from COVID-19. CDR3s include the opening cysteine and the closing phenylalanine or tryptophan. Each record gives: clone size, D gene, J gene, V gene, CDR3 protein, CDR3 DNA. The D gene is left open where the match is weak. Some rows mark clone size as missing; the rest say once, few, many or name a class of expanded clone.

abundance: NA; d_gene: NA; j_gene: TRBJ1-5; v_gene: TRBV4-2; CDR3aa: CASSQVGREGNQPQHF; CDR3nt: TGTGCCAGCAGCCAAGTCGGCAGGGAGGGCAATCAGCCCCAGCATTTT
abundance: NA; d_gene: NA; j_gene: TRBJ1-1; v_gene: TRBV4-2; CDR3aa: CASSQVVGVSTEAFF; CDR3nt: TGTGCCAGCAGCCAAGTCGTAGGGGTCAGCACTGAAGCTTTCTTT
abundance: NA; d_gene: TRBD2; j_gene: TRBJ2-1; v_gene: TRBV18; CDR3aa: CASSPRTSGSSYNEQFF; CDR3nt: TGTGCCAGCTCACCACGGACTAGCGGGAGCTCCTACAATGAGCAGTTCTTC
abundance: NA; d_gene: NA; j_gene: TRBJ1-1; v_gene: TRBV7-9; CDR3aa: CASRPTGWNTEAFF; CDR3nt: TGTGCCAGCAGGCCCACGGGATGGAACACTGAAGCTTTCTTT
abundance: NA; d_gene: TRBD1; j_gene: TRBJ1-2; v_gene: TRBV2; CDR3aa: CASRRDRGNYGYTF; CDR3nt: TGTGCCAGTCGCCGGGACAGGGGTAACTATGGCTACACCTTC
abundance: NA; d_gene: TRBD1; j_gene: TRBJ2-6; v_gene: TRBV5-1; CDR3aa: CASGQGASGANVLTF; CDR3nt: TGCGCCAGCGGACAGGGGGCGTCTGGGGCCAACGTCCTGACTTTC
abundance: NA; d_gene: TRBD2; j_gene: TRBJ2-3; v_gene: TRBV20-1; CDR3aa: CSASKLAGTSTDTQYF; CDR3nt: TGCAGTGCTAGTAAACTAGCGGGAACTAGCACAGATACGCAGTATTTT
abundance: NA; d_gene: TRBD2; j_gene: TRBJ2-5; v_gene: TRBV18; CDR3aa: CASSLPGLAEETQYF; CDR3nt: TGTGCCAGCTCACTGCCGGGACTAGCGGAGGAGACCCAGTACTTC
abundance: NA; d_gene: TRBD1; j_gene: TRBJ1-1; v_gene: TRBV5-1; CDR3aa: CASSQTGTGGPMNTEAFF; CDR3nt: TGCGCCAGCAGCCAGACCGGGACAGGGGGCCCCATGAACACTGAAGCTTTCTTT
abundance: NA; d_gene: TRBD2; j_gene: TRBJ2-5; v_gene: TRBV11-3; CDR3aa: CASSSGGEETQYF; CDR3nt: TGTGCCAGCAGCAGCGGGGGAGAAGAGACCCAGTACTTC
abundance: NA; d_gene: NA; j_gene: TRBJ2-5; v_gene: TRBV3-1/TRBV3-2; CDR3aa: CASSQDLQETQYF; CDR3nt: TGTGCCAGCAGCCAAGATCTCCAAGAGACCCAGTACTTC
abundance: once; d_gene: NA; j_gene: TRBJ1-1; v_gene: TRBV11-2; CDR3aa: CASTKFVTGPNTEAFF; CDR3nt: TGTGCCAGCACGAAATTCGTCACAGGACCGAACACTGAAGCTTTCTTT
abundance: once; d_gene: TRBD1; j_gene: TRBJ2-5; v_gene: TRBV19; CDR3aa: CASSMGTEETQYF; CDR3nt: TGTGCCAGTAGTATGGGGACAGAAGAGACCCAGTACTTC
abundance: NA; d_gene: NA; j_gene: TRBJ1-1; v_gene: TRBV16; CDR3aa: CASSHSTGGEAFF; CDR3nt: TGTGCCAGCAGCCATTCGACGGGAGGAGAAGCTTTCTTT
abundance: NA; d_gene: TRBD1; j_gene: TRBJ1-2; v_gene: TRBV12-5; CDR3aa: CASGLITGGVNTYGYTF; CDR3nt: TGTGCTAGTGGTTTGATCACAGGGGGTGTAAACACCTATGGCTACACCTTC
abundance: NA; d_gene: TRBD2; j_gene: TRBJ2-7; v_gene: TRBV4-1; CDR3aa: CASSPQGGGLASYEQYF; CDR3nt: TGCGCCAGCAGCCCGCAGGGGGGGGGACTAGCGAGCTACGAGCAGTACTTC
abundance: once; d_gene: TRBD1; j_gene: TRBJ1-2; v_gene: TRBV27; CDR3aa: CASSSSLQGARYGYTF; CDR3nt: TGTGCCAGCAGTTCCTCTCTTCAGGGGGCGCGCTATGGCTACACCTTC
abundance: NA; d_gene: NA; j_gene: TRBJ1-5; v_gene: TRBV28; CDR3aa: CASSLIGVSNQPQHF; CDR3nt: TGTGCCAGCAGTCTCATCGGGGTTAGCAATCAGCCCCAGCATTTT
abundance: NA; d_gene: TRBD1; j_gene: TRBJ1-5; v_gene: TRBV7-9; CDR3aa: CASSQTGGDQPQHF; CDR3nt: TGTGCCAGCAGCCAAACAGGGGGGGATCAGCCCCAGCATTTT
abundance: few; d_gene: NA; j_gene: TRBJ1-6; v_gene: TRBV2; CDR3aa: CASSSDSSYNSPLHF; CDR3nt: TGTGCCAGCAGTTCAGACAGCTCCTATAATTCACCCCTCCACTTT
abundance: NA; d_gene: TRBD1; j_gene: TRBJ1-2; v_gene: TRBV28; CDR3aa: CASSLWGPGQGATYYGYTF; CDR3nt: TGTGCCAGCAGTTTATGGGGTCCGGGACAGGGGGCAACCTACTATGGCTACACCTTC
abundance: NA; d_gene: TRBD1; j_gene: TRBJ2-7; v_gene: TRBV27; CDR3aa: CASSPDTTGYVQYF; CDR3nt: TGTGCCAGCAGTCCCGATACGACAGGGTACGTGCAGTACTTC
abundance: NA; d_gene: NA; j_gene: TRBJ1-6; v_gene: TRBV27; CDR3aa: CASRPGVRAGSPLHF; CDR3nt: TGTGCCAGCAGGCCCGGGGTCCGGGCGGGTTCACCCCTCCACTTT
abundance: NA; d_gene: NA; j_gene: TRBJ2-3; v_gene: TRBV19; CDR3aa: CASSILDRGDTQYF; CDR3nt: TGTGCCAGTAGTATTTTGGATCGAGGAGATACGCAGTATTTT
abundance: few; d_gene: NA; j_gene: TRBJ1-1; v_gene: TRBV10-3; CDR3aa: CAISESNQGEAFF; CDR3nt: TGTGCCATCAGTGAGTCGAATCAGGGGGAAGCTTTCTTT
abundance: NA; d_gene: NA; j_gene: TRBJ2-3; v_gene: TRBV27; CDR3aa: CASSPGLRTDTQYF; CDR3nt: TGTGCCAGCAGTCCGGGACTCCGCACAGATACGCAGTATTTT
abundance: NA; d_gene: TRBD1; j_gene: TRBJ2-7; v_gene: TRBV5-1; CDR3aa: CASSLLDRESYEQYF; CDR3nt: TGCGCCAGCAGCCTGTTGGACAGGGAGTCCTACGAGCAGTACTTC
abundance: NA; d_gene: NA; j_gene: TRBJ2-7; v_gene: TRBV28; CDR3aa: CASKEGIYEQYF; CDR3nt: TGTGCCAGCAAAGAGGGAATCTACGAGCAGTACTTC
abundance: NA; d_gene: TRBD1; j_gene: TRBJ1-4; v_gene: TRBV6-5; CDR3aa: CASRDGQVEKLFF; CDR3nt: TGTGCCAGCAGAGACGGACAGGTTGAAAAACTGTTTTTT
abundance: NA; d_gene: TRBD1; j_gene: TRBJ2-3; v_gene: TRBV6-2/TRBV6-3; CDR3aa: CASSYSSIPPGQGADTQYF; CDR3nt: TGTGCCAGCAGTTACTCGTCCATACCACCGGGACAGGGGGCAGATACGCAGTATTTT
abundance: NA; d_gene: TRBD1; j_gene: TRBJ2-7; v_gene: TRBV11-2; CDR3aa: CASSPGGTYEQYF; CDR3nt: TGTGCCAGCAGCCCAGGGGGTACCTACGAGCAGTACTTC
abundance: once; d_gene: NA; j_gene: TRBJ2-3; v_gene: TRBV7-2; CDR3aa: CASSPTTLSTLTQYF; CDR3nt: TGTGCCAGCAGTCCCACCACTCTTTCTACCCTTACGCAGTATTTT
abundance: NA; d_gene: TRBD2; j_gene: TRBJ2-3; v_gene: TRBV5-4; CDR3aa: CASSRSSARGGIVSYTQYF; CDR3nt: TGTGCCAGCAGCCGATCTTCTGCGCGGGGGGGGATTGTGTCGTATACGCAGTATTTT
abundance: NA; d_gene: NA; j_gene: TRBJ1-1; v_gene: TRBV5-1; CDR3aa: CASSLDVGANTEAFF; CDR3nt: TGCGCCAGCAGCTTGGATGTAGGGGCGAACACTGAAGCTTTCTTT
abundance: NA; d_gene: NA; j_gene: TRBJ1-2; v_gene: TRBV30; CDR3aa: CASIRDTYGYTF; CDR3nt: TGTGCCTCCATACGGGACACATATGGCTACACCTTC
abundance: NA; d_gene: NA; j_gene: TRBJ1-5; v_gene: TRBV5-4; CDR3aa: CASSLGGRGVGQPQHF; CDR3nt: TGTGCCAGCAGCTTGGGCGGACGGGGAGTGGGTCAGCCCCAGCATTTT
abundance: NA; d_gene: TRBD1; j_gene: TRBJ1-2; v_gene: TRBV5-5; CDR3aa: CASSQTWTGGDESYGYTF; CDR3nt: TGTGCCAGCAGCCAAACCTGGACAGGGGGGGACGAGAGCTATGGCTACACCTTC
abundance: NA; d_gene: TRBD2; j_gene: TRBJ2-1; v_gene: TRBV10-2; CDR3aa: CASRAGGYNEQFF; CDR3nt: TGCGCCAGCCGAGCGGGGGGGTACAATGAGCAGTTCTTC
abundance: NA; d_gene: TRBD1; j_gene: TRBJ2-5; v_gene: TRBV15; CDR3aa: CATSRDRGQGRETQYF; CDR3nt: TGTGCCACCAGCAGAGACCGTGGACAGGGGAGGGAGACCCAGTACTTC
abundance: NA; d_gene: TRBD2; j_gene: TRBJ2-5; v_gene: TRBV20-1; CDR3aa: CSASRFRLAGNQETQYF; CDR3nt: TGCAGTGCTAGTAGGTTTAGGCTAGCGGGAAACCAAGAGACCCAGTACTTC
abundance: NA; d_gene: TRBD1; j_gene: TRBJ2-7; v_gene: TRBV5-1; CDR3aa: CASSFWDRVYEQYF; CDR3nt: TGCGCCAGCAGCTTTTGGGACAGGGTCTACGAGCAGTACTTC
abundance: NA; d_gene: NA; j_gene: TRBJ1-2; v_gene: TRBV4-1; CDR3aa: CASSQGTAPGYGYTF; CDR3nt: TGCGCCAGCAGCCAAGGGACAGCACCCGGCTATGGCTACACCTTC
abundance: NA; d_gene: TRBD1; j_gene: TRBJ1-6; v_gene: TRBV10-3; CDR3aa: CAISEGQGVNSPLHF; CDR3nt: TGTGCCATCAGTGAGGGACAGGGTGTGAATTCACCCCTCCACTTT
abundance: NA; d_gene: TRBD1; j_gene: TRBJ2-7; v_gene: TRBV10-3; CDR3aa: CAISILTAGTGANYEQYF; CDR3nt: TGTGCCATCAGTATATTGACGGCCGGGACAGGAGCCAACTACGAGCAGTACTTC
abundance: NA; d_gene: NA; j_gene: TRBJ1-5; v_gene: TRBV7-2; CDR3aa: CASSLAGGTGGNQPQHF; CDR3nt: TGTGCCAGCAGCTTAGCGGGCGGAACGGGGGGCAATCAGCCCCAGCATTTT
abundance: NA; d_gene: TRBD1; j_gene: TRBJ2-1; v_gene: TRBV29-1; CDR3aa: CSAADRGQHNEQFF; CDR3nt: TGCAGCGCCGCGGACAGGGGCCAACACAATGAGCAGTTCTTC
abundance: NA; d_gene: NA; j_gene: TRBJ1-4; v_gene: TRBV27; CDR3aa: CASRRENEKLFF; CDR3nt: TGTGCCAGCAGGCGGGAGAATGAAAAACTGTTTTTT
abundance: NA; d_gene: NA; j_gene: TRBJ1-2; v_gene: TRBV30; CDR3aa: CAWSVVRGYTF; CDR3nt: TGTGCCTGGAGTGTAGTCCGGGGCTACACCTTC
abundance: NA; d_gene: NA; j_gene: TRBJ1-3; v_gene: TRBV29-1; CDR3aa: CSVEVFQGGNTIYF; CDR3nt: TGCAGCGTTGAAGTTTTCCAGGGAGGAAACACCATATATTTT
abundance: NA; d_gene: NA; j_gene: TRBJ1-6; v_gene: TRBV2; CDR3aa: CASSAARGIPLHF; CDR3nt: TGTGCCAGCAGTGCGGCACGGGGAATCCCCCTCCACTTT
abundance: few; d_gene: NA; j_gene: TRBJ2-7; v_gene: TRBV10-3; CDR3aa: CAISESPQTYEQYF; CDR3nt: TGTGCCATCAGTGAGTCCCCCCAGACCTACGAGCAGTACTTC
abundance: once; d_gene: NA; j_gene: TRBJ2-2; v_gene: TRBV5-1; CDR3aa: CASSTDRPAGGELFF; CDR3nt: TGCGCCAGCAGCACCGACAGGCCCGCGGGTGGGGAGCTGTTTTTT
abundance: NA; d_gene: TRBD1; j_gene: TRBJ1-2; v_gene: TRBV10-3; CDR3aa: CAINPGQGYPDGYTF; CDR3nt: TGTGCCATCAATCCGGGACAGGGGTATCCCGATGGCTACACCTTC
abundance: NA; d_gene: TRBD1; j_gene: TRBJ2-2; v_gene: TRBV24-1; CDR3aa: CATSDGQGFTGELFF; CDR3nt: TGTGCCACCAGTGATGGACAGGGGTTCACCGGGGAGCTGTTTTTT